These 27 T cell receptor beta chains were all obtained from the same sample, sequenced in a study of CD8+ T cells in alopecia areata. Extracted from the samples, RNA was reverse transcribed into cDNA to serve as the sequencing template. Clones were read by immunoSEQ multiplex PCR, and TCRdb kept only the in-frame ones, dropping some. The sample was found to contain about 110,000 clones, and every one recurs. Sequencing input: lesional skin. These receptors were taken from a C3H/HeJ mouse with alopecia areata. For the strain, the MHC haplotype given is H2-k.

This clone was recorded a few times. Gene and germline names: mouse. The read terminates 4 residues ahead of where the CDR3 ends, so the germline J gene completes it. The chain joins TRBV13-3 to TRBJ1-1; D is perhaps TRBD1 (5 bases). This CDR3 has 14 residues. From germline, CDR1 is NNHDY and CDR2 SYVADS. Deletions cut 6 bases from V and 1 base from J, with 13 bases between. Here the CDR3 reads CASTPGRGNTEVFF. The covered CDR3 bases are TGTGCCAGCACCCCAGGGAGGGGGAACACA.

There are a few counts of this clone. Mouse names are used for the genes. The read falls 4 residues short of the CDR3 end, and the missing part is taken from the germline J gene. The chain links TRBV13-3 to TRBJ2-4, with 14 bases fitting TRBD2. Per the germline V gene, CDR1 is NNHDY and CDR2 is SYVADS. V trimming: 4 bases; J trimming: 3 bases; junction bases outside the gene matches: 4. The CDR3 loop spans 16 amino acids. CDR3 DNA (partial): TGTGCCAGCAGTTTGGGACTGGGGGGGCGCCAAAAC. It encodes CASSLGLGGRQN. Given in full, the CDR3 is CASSLGLGGRQNTLYF.

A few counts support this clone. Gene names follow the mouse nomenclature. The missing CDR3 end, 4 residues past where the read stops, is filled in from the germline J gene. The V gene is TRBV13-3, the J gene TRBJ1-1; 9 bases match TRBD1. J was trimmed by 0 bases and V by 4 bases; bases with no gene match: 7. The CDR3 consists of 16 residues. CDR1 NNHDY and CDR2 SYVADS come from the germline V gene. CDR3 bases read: TGTGCCAGCAGTACAGGGGGCTGGTGGACAAACACA. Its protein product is CASSTGGWWTNT. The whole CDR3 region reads CASSTGGWWTNTEVFF.

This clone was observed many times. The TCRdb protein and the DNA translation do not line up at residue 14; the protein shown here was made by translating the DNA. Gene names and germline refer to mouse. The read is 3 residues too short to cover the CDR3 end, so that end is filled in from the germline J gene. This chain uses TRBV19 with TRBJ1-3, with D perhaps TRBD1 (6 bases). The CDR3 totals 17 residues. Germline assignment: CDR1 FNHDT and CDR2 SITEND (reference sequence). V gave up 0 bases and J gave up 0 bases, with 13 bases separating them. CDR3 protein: CASSIAGDKYSGNTLYF. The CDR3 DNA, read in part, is TGTGCCAGCAGTATAGCGGGGGACAAATATTCTGGAAATACG. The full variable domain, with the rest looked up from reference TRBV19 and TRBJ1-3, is GGIITQTPKFLIGQEGQKLTLKCQQNFNHDTMYWYRQDSGKGLRLIYYSITENDLQKGDLSEGYDASREKKSSFSLTVTSAQKNEMAVFLCASSIAGDKYSGNTLYFGEGSRLIVV.

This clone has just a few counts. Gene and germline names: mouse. CDR3 loop: CAWSLNRGDEQYF. The DNA read from the CDR3 is TGTGCCTGGAGTCTGAACAGGGGAGAT. V gene TRBV31 combines with J gene TRBJ2-7, with TRBD1 identical over 7 bases. The read falls 4 residues short of the CDR3 end, and the missing part is taken from the germline J gene. Germline V gives CDR1 GKSSPN, CDR2 SITVG. The CDR3 has 13 amino acids.

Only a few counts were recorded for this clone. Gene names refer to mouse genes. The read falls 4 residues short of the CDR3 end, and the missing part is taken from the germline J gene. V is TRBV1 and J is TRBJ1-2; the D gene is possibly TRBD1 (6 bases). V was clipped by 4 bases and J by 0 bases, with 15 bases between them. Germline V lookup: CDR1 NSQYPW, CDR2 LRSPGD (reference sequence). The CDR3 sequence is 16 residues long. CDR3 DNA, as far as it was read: TGCACCTGCAGTGATGAGGGGGGGTTGGCAAACTCC. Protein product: CTCSDEGGLANS. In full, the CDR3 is CTCSDEGGLANSDYTF.

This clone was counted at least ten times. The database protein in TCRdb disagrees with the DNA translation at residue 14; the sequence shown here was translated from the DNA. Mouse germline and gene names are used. The CDR3 sequence: CASSEEPGQRYNSPLYF. The part of the CDR3 DNA that was read is TGTGCCAGCAGTGAGGAGCCGGGACAGCGTTATAATTCGCCC. J is TRBJ1-6 and V is TRBV13-3; 7 nucleotides align to TRBD1. The read stops 3 residues short of the end of the CDR3; the missing end is completed from the germline J gene. TRBJ1-6 is annotated as an ORF whose role is uncertain. The CDR3 covers 17 residues. The J segment lost 4 bases and the V segment lost 2 bases, leaving 9 bases of the junction unmatched. Germline assignment: CDR1 NNHDY and CDR2 SYVADS.

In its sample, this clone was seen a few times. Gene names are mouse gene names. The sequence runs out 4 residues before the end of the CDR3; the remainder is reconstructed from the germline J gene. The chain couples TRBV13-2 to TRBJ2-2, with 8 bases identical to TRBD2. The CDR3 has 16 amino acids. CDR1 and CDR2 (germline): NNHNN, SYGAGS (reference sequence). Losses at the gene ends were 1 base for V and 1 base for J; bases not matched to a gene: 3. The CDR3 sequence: CASGDLGGENTGQLYF. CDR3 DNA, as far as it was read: TGTGCCAGCGGTGATCTGGGGGGAGAAAACACCGGG.

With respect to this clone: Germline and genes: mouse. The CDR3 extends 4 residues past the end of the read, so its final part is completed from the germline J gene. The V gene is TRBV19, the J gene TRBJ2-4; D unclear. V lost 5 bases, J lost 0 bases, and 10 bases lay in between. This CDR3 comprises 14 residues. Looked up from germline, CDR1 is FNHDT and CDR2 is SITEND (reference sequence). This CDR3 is CASSQIKSQNTLYF. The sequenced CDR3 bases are TGTGCCAGCAGCCAAATTAAAAGTCAAAAC. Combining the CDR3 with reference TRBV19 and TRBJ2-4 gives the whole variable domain GGIITQTPKFLIGQEGQKLTLKCQQNFNHDTMYWYRQDSGKGLRLIYYSITENDLQKGDLSEGYDASREKKSSFSLTVTSAQKNEMAVFLCASSQIKSQNTLYFGAGTRLSVL.

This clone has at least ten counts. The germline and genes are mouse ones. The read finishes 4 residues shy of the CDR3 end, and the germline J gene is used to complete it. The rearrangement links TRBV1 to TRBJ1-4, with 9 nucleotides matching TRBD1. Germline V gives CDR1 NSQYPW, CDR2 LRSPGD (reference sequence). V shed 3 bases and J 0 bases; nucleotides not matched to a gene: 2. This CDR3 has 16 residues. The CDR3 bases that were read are TGCACCTGCAGTGCCCGGGACAGGGTTTCCAACGAA. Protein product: CTCSARDRVSNE. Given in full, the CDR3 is CTCSARDRVSNERLFF.

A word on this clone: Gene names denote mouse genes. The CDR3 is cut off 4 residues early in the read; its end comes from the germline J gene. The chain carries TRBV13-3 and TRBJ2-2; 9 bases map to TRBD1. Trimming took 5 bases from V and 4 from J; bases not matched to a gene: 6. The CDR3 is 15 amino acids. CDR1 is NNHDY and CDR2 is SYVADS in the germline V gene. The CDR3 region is CASSGDREGTGQLYF. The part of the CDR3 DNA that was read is TGTGCCAGCAGCGGGGACAGGGAGGGCACCGGG. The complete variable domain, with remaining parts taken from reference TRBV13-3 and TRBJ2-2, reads EAAVTQSPRSKVAVTGGKVTLSCHQTNNHDYMYWYRQDTGHGLRLIHYSYVADSTEKGDIPDGYKASRPSQENFSLILELASLSQTAVYFCASSGDREGTGQLYFGEGSKLTVL.

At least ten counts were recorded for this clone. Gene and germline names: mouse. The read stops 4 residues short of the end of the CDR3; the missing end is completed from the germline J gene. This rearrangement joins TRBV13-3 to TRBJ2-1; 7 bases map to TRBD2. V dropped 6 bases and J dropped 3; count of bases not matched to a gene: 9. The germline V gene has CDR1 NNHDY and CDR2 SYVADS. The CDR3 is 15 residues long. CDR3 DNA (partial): TGTGCCAGCACCATGATGACTGGGATCTATGCT. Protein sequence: CASTMMTGIYA. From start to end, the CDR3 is CASTMMTGIYAEQFF.

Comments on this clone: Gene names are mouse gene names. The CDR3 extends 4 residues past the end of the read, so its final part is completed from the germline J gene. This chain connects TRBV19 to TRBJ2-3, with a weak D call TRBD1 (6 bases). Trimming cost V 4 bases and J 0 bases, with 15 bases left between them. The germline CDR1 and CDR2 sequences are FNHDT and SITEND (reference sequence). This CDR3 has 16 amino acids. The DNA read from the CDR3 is TGTGCCAGCAGTTCTATAGGACAGCCTAGTGCAGAA. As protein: CASSSIGQPSAE. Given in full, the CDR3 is CASSSIGQPSAETLYF.

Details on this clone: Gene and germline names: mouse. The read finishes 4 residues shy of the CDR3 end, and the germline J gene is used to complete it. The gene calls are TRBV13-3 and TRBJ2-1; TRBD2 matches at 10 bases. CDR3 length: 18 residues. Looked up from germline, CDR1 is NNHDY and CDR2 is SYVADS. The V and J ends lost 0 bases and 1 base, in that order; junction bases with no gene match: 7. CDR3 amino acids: CASSDAETGGFNYAEQFF. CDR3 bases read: TGTGCCAGCAGTGATGCCGAGACTGGGGGGTTCAACTATGCT.

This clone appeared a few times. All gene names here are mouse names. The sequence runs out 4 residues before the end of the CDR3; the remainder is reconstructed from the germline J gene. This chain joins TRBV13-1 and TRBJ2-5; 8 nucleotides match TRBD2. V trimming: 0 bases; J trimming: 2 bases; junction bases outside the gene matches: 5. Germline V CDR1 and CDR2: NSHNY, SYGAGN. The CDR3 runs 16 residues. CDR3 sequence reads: CASSDARGGAQDTQYF. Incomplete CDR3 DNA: TGTGCCAGCAGTGATGCAAGGGGGGGGGCCCAAGAC.

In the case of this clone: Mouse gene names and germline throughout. Partial CDR3 DNA: TGTGCCAGCAGTGAGGGACTGGGGGGGCGCGGTGCAGAA. Its translation: CASSEGLGGRGAE. The full CDR3 sequence reads CASSEGLGGRGAETLYF. This chain uses TRBV13-1 with TRBJ2-3; TRBD2 aligns across 14 bases. The sequence runs out 4 residues before the end of the CDR3; the remainder is reconstructed from the germline J gene. Germline lookup yields CDR1 NSHNY and CDR2 SYGAGN. V gave up 2 bases and J gave up 1 base; unmatched junction bases: 3. This CDR3 is built from 17 residues.

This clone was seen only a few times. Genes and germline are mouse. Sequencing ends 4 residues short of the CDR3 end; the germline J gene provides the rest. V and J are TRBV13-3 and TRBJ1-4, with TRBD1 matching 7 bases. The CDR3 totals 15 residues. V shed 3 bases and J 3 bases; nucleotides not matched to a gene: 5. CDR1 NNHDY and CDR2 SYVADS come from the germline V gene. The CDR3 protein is CASSGTGTANERLFF. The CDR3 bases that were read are TGTGCCAGCAGTGGGACCGGGACAGCCAACGAA.

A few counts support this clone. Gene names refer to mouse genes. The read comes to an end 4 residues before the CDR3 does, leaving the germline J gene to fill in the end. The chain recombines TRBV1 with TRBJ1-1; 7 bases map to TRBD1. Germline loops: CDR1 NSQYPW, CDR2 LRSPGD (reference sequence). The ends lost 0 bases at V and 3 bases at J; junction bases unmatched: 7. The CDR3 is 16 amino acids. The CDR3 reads CTCSADQGGAYTEVFF. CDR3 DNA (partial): TGCACCTGCAGTGCAGATCAAGGGGGCGCATACACA.

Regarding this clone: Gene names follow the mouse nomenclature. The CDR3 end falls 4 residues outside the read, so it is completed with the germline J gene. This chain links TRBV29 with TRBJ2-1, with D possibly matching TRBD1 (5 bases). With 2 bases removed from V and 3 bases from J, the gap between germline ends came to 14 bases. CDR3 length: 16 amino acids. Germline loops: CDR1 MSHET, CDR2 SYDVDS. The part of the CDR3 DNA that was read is TGTGCTAGCAGTTTAGAGGGGAGGGGATTCTATGCT. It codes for CASSLEGRGFYA. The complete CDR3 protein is CASSLEGRGFYAEQFF.

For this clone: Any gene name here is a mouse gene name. The CDR3 DNA, read in part, is TGTGCTAGCAGTGGACTGGGGGATCTTAACCAAGAC. It encodes CASSGLGDLNQD. The entire CDR3 protein is CASSGLGDLNQDTQYF. The chain employs TRBV17 and TRBJ2-5; 10 nucleotides line up with TRBD2. The read stops 4 residues short of the end of the CDR3; the missing end is completed from the germline J gene. Germline V gene lookup returns CDR1 MNHDT and CDR2 YYDKIL. V lost 5 bases to trimming and J lost 0 bases; unmatched junction nucleotides: 5. This CDR3 has 16 amino acids.

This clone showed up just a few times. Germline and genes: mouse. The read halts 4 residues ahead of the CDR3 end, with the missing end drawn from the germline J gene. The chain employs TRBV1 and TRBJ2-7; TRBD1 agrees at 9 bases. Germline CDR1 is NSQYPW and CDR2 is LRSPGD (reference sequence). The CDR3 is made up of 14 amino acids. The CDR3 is CTCSAGTGMNEQYF. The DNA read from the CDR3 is TGCACCTGCAGTGCCGGGACAGGGATGAAT.

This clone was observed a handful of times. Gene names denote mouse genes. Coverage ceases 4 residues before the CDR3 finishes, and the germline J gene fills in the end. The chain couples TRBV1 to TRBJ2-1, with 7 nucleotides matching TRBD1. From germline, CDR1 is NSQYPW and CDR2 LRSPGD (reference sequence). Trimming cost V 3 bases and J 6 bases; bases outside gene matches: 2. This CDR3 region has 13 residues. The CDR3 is CTCSASGGAEQFF. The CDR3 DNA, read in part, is TGCACCTGCAGTGCCTCAGGGGGTGCT.

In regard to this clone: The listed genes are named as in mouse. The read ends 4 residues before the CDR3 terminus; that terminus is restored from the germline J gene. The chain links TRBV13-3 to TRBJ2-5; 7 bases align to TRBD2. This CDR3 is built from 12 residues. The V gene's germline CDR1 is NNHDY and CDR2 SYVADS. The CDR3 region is CASCGGEDTQYF. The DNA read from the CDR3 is TGTGCCAGCTGCGGGGGGGAAGAC.

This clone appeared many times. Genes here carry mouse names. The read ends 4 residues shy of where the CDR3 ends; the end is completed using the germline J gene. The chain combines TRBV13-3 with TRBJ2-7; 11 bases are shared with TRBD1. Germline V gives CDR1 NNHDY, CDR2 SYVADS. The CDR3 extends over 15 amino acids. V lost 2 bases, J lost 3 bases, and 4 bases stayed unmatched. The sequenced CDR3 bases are TGTGCCAGCAGTGAGGACAGGGGGCGAGACTAT. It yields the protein CASSEDRGRDY. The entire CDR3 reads CASSEDRGRDYEQYF.

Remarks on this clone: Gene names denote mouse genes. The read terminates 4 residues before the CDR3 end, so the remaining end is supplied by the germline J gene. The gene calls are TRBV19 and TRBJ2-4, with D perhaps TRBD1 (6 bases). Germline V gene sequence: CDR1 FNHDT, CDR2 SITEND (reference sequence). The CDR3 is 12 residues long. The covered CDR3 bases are TGTGCCAGCAGTGGCCAGGGGAAC. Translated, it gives CASSGQGN. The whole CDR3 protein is CASSGQGNTLYF.

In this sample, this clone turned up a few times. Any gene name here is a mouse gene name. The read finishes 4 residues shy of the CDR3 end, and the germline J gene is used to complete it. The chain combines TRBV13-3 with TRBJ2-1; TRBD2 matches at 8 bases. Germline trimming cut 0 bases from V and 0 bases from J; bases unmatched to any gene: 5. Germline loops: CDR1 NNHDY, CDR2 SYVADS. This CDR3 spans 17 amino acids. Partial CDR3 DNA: TGTGCCAGCAGTGATGTCCTGGGGGGACCTAACTATGCT. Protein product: CASSDVLGGPNYA. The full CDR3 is CASSDVLGGPNYAEQFF.

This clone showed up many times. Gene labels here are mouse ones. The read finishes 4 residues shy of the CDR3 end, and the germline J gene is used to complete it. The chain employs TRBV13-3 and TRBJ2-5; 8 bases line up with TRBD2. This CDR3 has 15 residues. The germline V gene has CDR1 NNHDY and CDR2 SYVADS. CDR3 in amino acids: CASSMGGAKRDTQYF. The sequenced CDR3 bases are TGTGCCAGCAGTATGGGGGGGGCGAAGCGAGAC.